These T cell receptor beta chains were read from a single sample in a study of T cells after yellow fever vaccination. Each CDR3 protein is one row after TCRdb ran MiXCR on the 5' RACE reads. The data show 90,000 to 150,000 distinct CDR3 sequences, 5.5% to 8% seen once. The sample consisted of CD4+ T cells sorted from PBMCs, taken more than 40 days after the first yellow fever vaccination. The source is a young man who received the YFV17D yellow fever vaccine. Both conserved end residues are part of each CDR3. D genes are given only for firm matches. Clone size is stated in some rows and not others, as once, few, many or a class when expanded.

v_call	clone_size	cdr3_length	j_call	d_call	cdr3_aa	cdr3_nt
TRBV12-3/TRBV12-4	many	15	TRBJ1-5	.	CASSLSGGGNQPQHF	TGTGCCAGCAGTTTATCCGGGGGTGGTAATCAGCCCCAGCATTTT
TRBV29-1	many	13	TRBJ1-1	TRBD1	CSVDRGPDTEAFF	TGCAGCGTGGACAGGGGGCCGGACACTGAAGCTTTCTTT
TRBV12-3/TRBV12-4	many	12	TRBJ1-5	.	CASSFRDASQHF	TGTGCCAGCAGTTTTCGGGACGCGTCCCAGCATTTT
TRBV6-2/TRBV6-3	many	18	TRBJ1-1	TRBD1	CASSFKPGQVGQISEAFF	TGTGCCAGCAGTTTCAAGCCGGGACAGGTCGGGCAGATATCTGAAGCTTTCTTT
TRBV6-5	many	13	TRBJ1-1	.	CASSYSRGTEAFF	TGTGCCAGCAGTTACTCGAGGGGTACTGAAGCTTTCTTT
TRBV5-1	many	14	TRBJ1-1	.	CASSLGPPNTEAFF	TGCGCCAGCAGCTTGGGACCGCCGAACACTGAAGCTTTCTTT
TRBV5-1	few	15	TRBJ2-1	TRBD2	CASSKGLAGVNEQFF	TGCGCCAGCAGCAAGGGACTAGCGGGGGTCAATGAGCAGTTCTTC
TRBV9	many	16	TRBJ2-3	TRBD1	CASSSDGTGGAYTQYF	TGTGCCAGCAGCTCGGACGGGACAGGGGGCGCTTATACGCAGTATTTT
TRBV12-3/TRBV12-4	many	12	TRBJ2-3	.	CASSPVLVTQYF	TGTGCCAGCAGCCCGGTATTAGTTACGCAGTATTTT
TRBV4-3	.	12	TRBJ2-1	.	CASSQDCGEQFF	TGCGCCAGCAGCCAAGATTGTGGTGAGCAGTTCTTC
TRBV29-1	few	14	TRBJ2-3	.	CSAPAQWGTDTQYF	TGCAGCGCCCCCGCCCAGTGGGGCACAGATACGCAGTATTTT
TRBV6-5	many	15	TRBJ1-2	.	CASSYTTGRLYGYTF	TGTGCCAGCAGTTACACGACAGGCCGCCTCTATGGCTACACCTTC
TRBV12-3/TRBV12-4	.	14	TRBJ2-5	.	CASSLMGAKETQYF	TGTGCCAGCAGTTTAATGGGGGCCAAGGAGACCCAGTACTTC
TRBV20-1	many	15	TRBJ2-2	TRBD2	CSAPGLAGGPGELFF	TGCAGTGCCCCAGGACTAGCGGGGGGTCCCGGGGAGCTGTTTTTT
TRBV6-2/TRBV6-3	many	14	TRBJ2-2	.	CASSYEPNTGELFF	TGTGCCAGCAGTTACGAGCCAAACACCGGGGAGCTGTTTTTT
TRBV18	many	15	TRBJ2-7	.	CASSPQFGASGEQYF	TGTGCCAGCTCACCACAATTCGGGGCGTCCGGCGAGCAGTACTTC
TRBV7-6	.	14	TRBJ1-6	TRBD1	CASSRDRGKSPLHF	TGTGCCAGCAGCCGGGACAGGGGGAAGTCACCCCTCCACTTT
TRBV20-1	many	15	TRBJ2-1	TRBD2	CSANRVGGSYNEQFF	TGCAGTGCTAACCGTGTCGGGGGGTCCTACAATGAGCAGTTCTTC
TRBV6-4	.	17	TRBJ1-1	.	CASEGRARQVMNTEAFF	TGTGCCAGCGAGGGCCGAGCGAGACAGGTCATGAACACTGAAGCTTTCTTT
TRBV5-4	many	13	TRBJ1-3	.	CASSLSSGNTIYF	TGTGCCAGCAGCTTGAGCTCTGGAAACACCATATATTTT
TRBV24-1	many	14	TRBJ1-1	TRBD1	CATHNSGTGVPAFF	TGTGCCACTCACAACTCCGGGACAGGGGTCCCAGCTTTCTTT
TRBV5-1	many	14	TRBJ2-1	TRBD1	CASSQPTGGNEQFF	TGCGCCAGCAGTCAACCAACAGGGGGTAATGAGCAGTTCTTC
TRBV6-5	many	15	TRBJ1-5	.	CASSYAKDGVQPQHF	TGTGCCAGCAGTTACGCGAAGGACGGGGTCCAGCCCCAGCATTTT
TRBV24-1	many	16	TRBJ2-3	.	CATSDPQGGGSDTQYF	TGTGCCACCAGTGACCCCCAGGGTGGGGGATCGGATACGCAGTATTTT
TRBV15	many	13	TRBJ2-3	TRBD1	CATAGQDTDTQYF	TGTGCCACCGCGGGACAGGACACAGATACGCAGTATTTT
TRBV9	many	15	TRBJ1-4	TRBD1	CASSVAQGLGEKLFF	TGTGCCAGCAGCGTAGCACAGGGGCTCGGTGAAAAACTGTTTTTT
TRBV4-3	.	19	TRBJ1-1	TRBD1	CASSQPTGTGDYMNTEAFF	TGCGCCAGCAGCCAGCCGACCGGGACAGGGGACTACATGAACACTGAAGCTTTCTTT
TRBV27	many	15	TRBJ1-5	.	CASSPQGDFNQPQHF	TGTGCCAGCAGTCCTCAAGGGGATTTCAATCAGCCCCAGCATTTT
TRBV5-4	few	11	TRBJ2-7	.	CASSLRGEQYF	TGTGCCAGCAGCTTGCGAGGAGAGCAGTACTTC
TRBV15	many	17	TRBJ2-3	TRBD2	CATSRGTSGGFTDTQYF	TGTGCCACCAGCAGGGGGACTAGCGGGGGGTTCACAGATACGCAGTATTTT
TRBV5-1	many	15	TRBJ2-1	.	CASSWGFSSYNEQFF	TGCGCCAGCAGTTGGGGTTTTAGCTCCTACAATGAGCAGTTCTTC
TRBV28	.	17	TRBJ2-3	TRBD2	CASGLLAGGPVTDTQYF	TGTGCCAGCGGCCTTCTAGCGGGGGGGCCTGTCACAGATACGCAGTATTTT
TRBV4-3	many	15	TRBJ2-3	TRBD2	CASSQGLAGTDTQYF	TGCGCCAGCAGCCAAGGACTAGCGGGAACAGATACGCAGTATTTT
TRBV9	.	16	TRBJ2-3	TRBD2	CASSRLAGMPPDTQYF	TGTGCCAGCAGCAGGCTAGCGGGGATGCCCCCAGATACGCAGTATTTT
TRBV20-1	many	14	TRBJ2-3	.	CSAKRPTSTDTQYF	TGCAGTGCTAAGAGACCGACTAGCACAGATACGCAGTATTTT
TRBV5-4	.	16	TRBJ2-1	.	CASSLGMRNSYNEQFF	TGTGCCAGCAGCTTGGGTATGCGTAATTCCTACAATGAGCAGTTCTTC
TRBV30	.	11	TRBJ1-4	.	CAQGRNEKLFF	TGTGCCCAGGGGCGGAATGAAAAACTGTTTTTT
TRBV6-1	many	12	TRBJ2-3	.	CASSEVVDTQYF	TGTGCCAGCAGTGAAGTAGTAGATACGCAGTATTTT
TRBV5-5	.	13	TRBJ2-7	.	CASGPDHLCEQYF	TGTGCCAGCGGGCCAGATCACCTCTGCGAGCAGTACTTC
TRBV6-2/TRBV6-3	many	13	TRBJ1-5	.	CASSYVGGQPQHF	TGTGCCAGCAGTTATGTGGGGGGGCAGCCCCAGCATTTT
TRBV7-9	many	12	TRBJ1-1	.	CASSFQRTEAFF	TGTGCCAGCAGCTTCCAGAGAACTGAAGCTTTCTTT
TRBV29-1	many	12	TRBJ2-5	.	CSVASGAETQYF	TGCAGCGTAGCCTCGGGGGCAGAGACCCAGTACTTC